Below, 32 T cell receptor beta chains from the same sample are listed, as sequenced in a study of blood T cell repertoires in COVID-19. Method: immunoSEQ multiplex PCR; TCRdb's copy keeps in-frame clones and lacks some. The repertoire holds approximately 110,000 clones, 81% seen once, with more than 8% in the top ten. The sequencing sample was made of peripheral blood. The receptors were sampled from a woman aged 70-85 years with acute or convalescent COVID-19.

The chain employs TRBV6-2 or TRBV6-3 and TRBJ1-1; D unclear. V shed 2 bases and J shed 10 bases, with 11 bases lying between them. This CDR3 region has 12 residues. The germline gives CDR1 MNHEY, CDR2 SVGEGT. The CDR3 DNA sequence: TGTGCCAGCAGTTACGAGGAAGTGCGAGCTTTCTTT. It encodes CASSYEEVRAFF.

The rearrangement links TRBV10-3 to TRBJ2-7, with D perhaps TRBD1 (6 bases). Germline CDR1 reads ENHRY; CDR2 reads SYGVKD. CDR3 size: 12 residues. The V and J ends lost 5 bases and 5 bases respectively, with 10 bases between them. Here the CDR3 DNA reads TGTGCCATCAGTTTACAGGGCCACGAGCAGTACTTC. It codes for CAISLQGHEQYF.

The V call is TRBV7-9, the J call TRBJ2-7; a weak D match, TRBD1 (6 bases). The CDR3 has 12 residues. V was cut by 3 bases and J by 5 bases, with 8 bases left in between. Germline CDR1 and CDR2: SEHNR and FQNEAQ (reference sequence). The CDR3 nucleotides read TGTGCCAGCAGCTTCAGGGGTAACGAGCAGTACTTC. Amino acids: CASSFRGNEQYF.

The chain uses TRBV15 and TRBJ1-4, with D maybe TRBD1 (5 bases). V lost 0 bases, J lost 4 bases, and 12 bases lay in between. CDR3 length: 16 residues. Germline values: CDR1 LNHNV, CDR2 YYDKDF (reference sequence). CDR3 DNA sequence: TGTGCCACCAGCAGAGATCGAGGGGAGGTTAATGAAAAACTGTTTTTT. It yields the protein CATSRDRGEVNEKLFF.

V usage is TRBV6-2 or TRBV6-3 and J usage is TRBJ2-7; TRBD2 aligns across 12 bases. Germline CDR1 is MNHEY and CDR2 is SVGEGT. The CDR3 is 15 residues long. The junction had 4 bases not matched to a gene; V was cut back by 2 bases and J by 5 bases. The CDR3 protein is CASSYQGLAGDEQYF. DNA of the CDR3: TGTGCCAGCAGTTACCAGGGACTAGCGGGTGACGAGCAGTACTTC.

This chain connects TRBV6-2 or TRBV6-3 to TRBJ1-6, with 9 nucleotides matching TRBD1. CDR3 length: 16 residues. In germline, CDR1 is MNHEY, CDR2 SVGEGT. V lost 6 bases, J lost 7 bases, and 10 bases stayed unmatched. The CDR3 here is CASSDPLTGGNSPLHF. CDR3 DNA sequence: TGTGCCAGCAGCGACCCGCTGACAGGGGGGAATTCACCCCTCCACTTT.

This clone was counted only a few times. The CDR3 sequence is CASRPGGWSGNTIYF. Written as DNA, the CDR3 is TGTGCCAGCAGACCAGGGGGCTGGTCTGGAAACACCATATATTTT. The chain employs TRBV3-1 (or the pseudogene TRBV3-2) and TRBJ1-3; 8 nucleotides line up with TRBD1. The germline V gene has CDR1 LGHDT and CDR2 YNNKEL (reference sequence). The trim removed 6 bases at V and 1 base at J, leaving 5 bases unmatched. The CDR3 spans 15 residues.

This rearrangement joins TRBV30 to TRBJ1-5; tentative D call: TRBD1 (6 bases). The V end lost 0 bases, the J end lost 6 bases, and 6 bases lay between the germline ends. Germline V CDR1 and CDR2: GTSNPN, SVGIG (reference sequence). The CDR3 has 12 amino acids. CDR3 DNA sequence: TGTGCCTGGAGTGTAGGGGGTCAGCCCCAGCATTTT. Translated: CAWSVGGQPQHF.

This chain connects TRBV4-3 to TRBJ1-4; 8 nucleotides line up with TRBD1. This CDR3 has 15 amino acids. Unmatched junction bases numbered 3, after V lost 0 bases and J lost 6 bases. CDR1 and CDR2 from the germline V gene are LGHNA and YSLEER. The CDR3 coding sequence is TGCGCCAGCAGCCAAGAGGCACAGGGGGATGAAAAACTGTTTTTT. Its translation is CASSQEAQGDEKLFF.

This sequence joins TRBV5-4 and TRBJ2-1, with D unresolved. The CDR3 covers 13 residues. Germline CDR1 and CDR2: SGHNT and YYREEE (reference sequence). The germline V and J ends were trimmed by 4 bases and 1 base, with 6 bases remaining between them. The CDR3 reads CASSGSSYNEQFF. DNA for the CDR3: TGTGCCAGCAGCGGCAGTTCCTACAATGAGCAGTTCTTC.

This clone is a singleton in its sample. J is TRBJ1-3 and V is TRBV30; weak D call: TRBD1 (6 bases). V lost 1 base to trimming and J lost 2 bases, with 6 bases between them. The germline V gene encodes CDR1 GTSNPN and CDR2 SVGIG (reference sequence). This CDR3 comprises 13 residues. The DNA of the CDR3 is TGTGCCTGGAGTGGGGGGCCTGGAAACACCATATATTTT. Translated: CAWSGGPGNTIYF.

About this clone: Sequence at one end of the junction differs from germline and may be a read error. The chain employs TRBV14 and TRBJ1-2; D not certain. The CDR3 has 13 amino acids. CDR1 is SGHDN, CDR2 FVKESK, per germline. The CDR3 sequence is CASSQDLGRTLNF. The CDR3 coding sequence is TGTGCCAGCAGCCAAGATCTGGGCCGGACTCTTAACTTC. Combining the CDR3 with reference TRBV14 and TRBJ1-2 gives the whole variable domain EAGVTQFPSHSVIEKGQTVTLRCDPISGHDNLYWYRRVMGKEIKFLLHFVKESKQDESGMPNNRFLAERTGGTYSTLKVQPAELEDSGVYFCASSQDLGRTLNFGSGTRLTVV.

This clone occurred once. The V gene is TRBV5-6, the J gene TRBJ1-2; D ambiguous. CDR3 length: 15 amino acids. Germline V gene sequence: CDR1 SGHDT, CDR2 YYEEEE. V was pared by 0 bases and J by 1 base, with 10 bases between. CDR3 region: CASSLGSDYNYGYTF. The CDR3 nucleotides read TGTGCCAGCAGCTTGGGGTCAGATTATAACTATGGCTACACCTTC.

The chain recombines TRBV7-9 with TRBJ2-7, with 10 bases fitting TRBD1. V gave up 3 bases and J gave up 7 bases; unmatched junction bases: 6. Germline V gives CDR1 SEHNR, CDR2 FQNEAQ (reference sequence). The CDR3 has 14 residues. The CDR3 DNA reads as TGTGCCAGCAGCTTTGGGGACAGGGGTGGTGAGCAGTACTTC. This sequence encodes CASSFGDRGGEQYF.

The chain combines TRBV5-4 with TRBJ1-6; a possible D gene is TRBD1 (5 bases). Trimming removed 0 bases from V and 7 bases from J, with 11 bases in between. CDR3 size: 15 residues. Germline lookup yields CDR1 SGHNT and CDR2 YYREEE (reference sequence). This CDR3 reads CASSLDGRENSPLHF. CDR3 sequence (DNA): TGTGCCAGCAGCTTGGATGGCAGGGAAAATTCACCCCTCCACTTT.

This clone has only a few counts. The V gene is TRBV27, the J gene TRBJ2-2; no clear D gene. CDR3 length equals 13 residues. Trimming left V 6 bases short and J 3 bases short, with 8 bases between. The germline V gene encodes CDR1 MNHEY and CDR2 SMNVEV (reference sequence). This CDR3 is CASSHSYTGELFF. CDR3 in DNA: TGTGCCAGCAGCCACAGTTACACCGGGGAGCTGTTTTTT.

This clone occurred a few times. The J gene is TRBJ1-3, the V gene TRBV6-5; weak D call: TRBD1 (6 bases). Per the germline V gene, CDR1 is MNHEY and CDR2 is SVGAGI. CDR3 length: 15 residues. Trimming removed 5 bases from V and 4 bases from J, with 15 bases in between. In DNA form, the CDR3 reads TGTGCCAGCAGTCACGACGGACAGAGAGGAAACACCATATATTTT. This encodes CASSHDGQRGNTIYF.

The chain joins TRBV5-1 to TRBJ2-3; TRBD1 matches 10 bases. This CDR3 comprises 17 residues. From germline, CDR1 is SGHRS and CDR2 YFSETQ. The V gene end was trimmed by 3 bases and the J gene end by 4 bases; junction bases not matched to a gene: 11. CDR3 DNA: TGCGCCAGCAGCTCCGCCCGGACAGGGGGACGGGCAGATACGCAGTATTTT. It specifies CASSSARTGGRADTQYF.

This clone has a handful of counts. The J gene is TRBJ2-1, the V gene TRBV3-1 (or the pseudogene TRBV3-2), with D tentatively TRBD2 (7 bases). The CDR3 is made up of 16 amino acids. Germline loops: CDR1 LGHDT, CDR2 YNNKEL (reference sequence). V dropped 4 bases and J dropped 5 bases, with 18 bases sitting between them. CDR3 protein: CASSPPSAGAHNEQFF. The DNA of the CDR3 is TGTGCCAGCAGCCCGCCCTCTGCGGGGGCCCACAATGAGCAGTTCTTC.

The sample holds one count of this clone. This chain joins TRBV7-6 and TRBJ2-2, with D possibly TRBD2 on 6 matching bases. This CDR3 contains 16 residues. Per germline, CDR1 SGHVS and CDR2 FNYEAQ. V shed 4 bases and J shed 7 bases, with 19 bases lying between them. CDR3 residues: CASSSHDYRDFGELFF. CDR3 sequence (DNA): TGTGCCAGCAGCTCGCACGACTACCGGGACTTCGGGGAGCTGTTTTTT.

The V and J genes are TRBV27 and TRBJ2-1; 13 bases are a match to TRBD2. CDR3 size: 17 residues. J lost 7 bases, V lost 5 bases, and 11 bases had no gene match. Germline CDR1 MNHEY, CDR2 SMNVEV (reference sequence). In DNA, the CDR3 is TGTGCCAGCAGTCCTCGACTAGCGGGAGGTTCTAATAATGAGCAGTTCTTC. Protein sequence: CASSPRLAGGSNNEQFF.

The chain has TRBV7-2 and TRBJ2-5; D is possibly TRBD1 (6 bases). V gave up 3 bases and J gave up 7 bases, with 18 bases separating them. This CDR3 region has 15 residues. The germline V gene has CDR1 SGHTA and CDR2 FQGNSA. The DNA of the CDR3 is TGTGCCAGCAGCTTGAACGGAGGAACCAGGGGGACCCAGTACTTC. Translated: CASSLNGGTRGTQYF. Supplemented by reference TRBV7-2 and TRBJ2-5, the full variable domain reads GAGVSQSPSNKVTEKGKDVELRCDPISGHTALYWYRQSLGQGLEFLIYFQGNSAPDKSGLPSDRFSAERTGGSVSTLTIQRTQQEDSAVYLCASSLNGGTRGTQYFGPGTRLLVL.

The V call is TRBV6-1, the J call TRBJ2-5; 8 bases are a match to TRBD1. Germline CDR1 reads MNHNS; CDR2 reads SASEGT. V was pared by 3 bases and J by 4 bases, with 4 bases of the junction left unmatched. The CDR3 loop spans 14 amino acids. The DNA of the CDR3 is TGTGCCAGCAGTGACAACACAGGGGGAGAGACCCAGTACTTC. Residues: CASSDNTGGETQYF.

The J gene is TRBJ2-1, the V gene TRBV28; no clear D. Trimming shortened V by 8 bases and J by 5 bases, and 13 bases separated the two germline ends. CDR1 and CDR2 from the germline V gene are MDHEN and SYDVKM. CDR3 size: 13 residues. CDR3 bases: TGTGCCAGCGTTCGTAGTTTCAACAATGAGCAGTTCTTC. It yields the protein CASVRSFNNEQFF.

The chain is built from TRBV28 and TRBJ2-7, with D unresolved. This CDR3 spans 12 amino acids. V was cut by 6 bases and J by 0 bases, with 6 bases left in between. Germline CDR1 reads MDHEN; CDR2 reads SYDVKM. The CDR3 nucleotides are TGTGCCAGCAGGGCCAACTCCTACGAGCAGTACTTC. Translated, it gives CASRANSYEQYF.

The chain is built from TRBV5-1 and TRBJ2-5; TRBD2 matches 16 bases. From germline, CDR1 is SGHRS and CDR2 YFSETQ. This CDR3 region has 19 residues. V dropped 0 bases and J dropped 5; count of bases not matched to a gene: 10. In nucleotides, the CDR3 is TGCGCCAGCAGCTTGGCCGGCGGGACTAGCGGGGGGGCGGTGGAGACCCAGTACTTC. Translation: CASSLAGGTSGGAVETQYF.

The J gene is TRBJ2-3, the V gene TRBV29-1; D perhaps matches TRBD2 (6 bases). The V gene's germline CDR1 is SQVTM and CDR2 ANQGSEA. The CDR3 loop spans 13 amino acids. V lost 4 bases to trimming and J lost 5 bases, with 13 bases between them. The CDR3 DNA sequence: TGCAGCGTTGTAATAGCGGCCGGAGATACGCAGTATTTT. Its translation: CSVVIAAGDTQYF.

This clone appeared a few times. This chain uses TRBV15 with TRBJ2-1; D remains unclear. The CDR3 loop spans 12 amino acids. The germline V and J ends were trimmed by 4 bases and 5 bases, with 6 bases remaining between them. In germline, CDR1 is LNHNV, CDR2 YYDKDF (reference sequence). The CDR3 loop reads CATSNQNNEQFF. The CDR3 nucleotides are TGTGCCACCAGCAACCAGAACAATGAGCAGTTCTTC. The whole variable domain, filled in from reference TRBV15 and TRBJ2-1, reads DAMVIQNPRYQVTQFGKPVTLSCSQTLNHNVMYWYQQKSSQAPKLLFHYYDKDFNNEADTPDNFQSRRPNTSFCFLDIRSPGLGDTAMYLCATSNQNNEQFFGPGTRLTVL.

V gene TRBV5-1 combines with J gene TRBJ1-1; TRBD1 agrees at 7 bases. The CDR3 spans 12 residues. Losses at the gene ends were 4 bases for V and 11 bases for J; bases not matched to a gene: 8. CDR1 is SGHRS, CDR2 YFSETQ, per germline. The CDR3 is CASSLTGDEAFF. DNA for the CDR3: TGCGCCAGCAGCCTAACAGGGGATGAGGCTTTCTTT.

The table lists this clone with a count of one. The chain uses TRBV28 and TRBJ2-3; 8 bases are shared with TRBD2. The CDR3 loop spans 13 amino acids. Trimming at V came to 6 bases and at J to 5 bases, leaving 4 bases not matched to a gene. In germline, CDR1 is MDHEN, CDR2 SYDVKM. The CDR3 loop reads CASSGLAVDTQYF. In nucleotides, the CDR3 is TGTGCCAGCAGCGGACTAGCTGTAGATACGCAGTATTTT.

The chain has TRBV28 and TRBJ1-5, with D perhaps TRBD1 (5 bases). Germline CDR1 MDHEN, CDR2 SYDVKM. V lost 2 bases to trimming and J lost 0 bases, with 17 bases between them. This CDR3 comprises 18 residues. CDR3 nucleotides: TGTGCCAGCAGTTTAGGGAGGGGAGTAGGTGCTAGCAATCAGCCCCAGCATTTT. It specifies CASSLGRGVGASNQPQHF. Looking up the rest from reference TRBV28 and TRBJ1-5 gives the full variable domain: DVKVTQSSRYLVKRTGEKVFLECVQDMDHENMFWYRQDPGLGLRLIYFSYDVKMKEKGDIPEGYSVSREKKERFSLILESASTNQTSMYLCASSLGRGVGASNQPQHFGDGTRLSIL.

The V call is TRBV3-1 (or the pseudogene TRBV3-2), the J call TRBJ2-5; a weak D match, TRBD1 (6 bases). The CDR3 consists of 14 residues. The germline gives CDR1 LGHDT, CDR2 YNNKEL (reference sequence). Trimming took off 5 bases at V and 1 base at J, with 11 bases between the two ends. CDR3 residues: CASSYRTAQETQYF. The CDR3 nucleotides are TGTGCCAGCAGCTACCGGACAGCCCAAGAGACCCAGTACTTC.